The 2 T cell receptor beta chains in this list originate from one sample, sequenced in a study of vaccination and CD4 T cells after COVID-19. The Oncomine TCR Beta short-read assay was applied to DNA of cultured CD4+ T cells. TCRdb reprocessed the PCR reads via MiXCR and lists one record per CDR3 protein. The data hold 15,000 or so distinct CDR3 sequences, with roughly three fifths observed a single time. Antigens for these TCRs are unknown. Indicated treatment: roughly 10-day PBMC culture with coronavirus spike peptide pools or control peptides (ViraFEST assay). The sample was CD4+ T cells from blood, cultured in vitro, taken after SARS-CoV-2 vaccination. The receptor set was obtained from a human donor who had recovered from COVID-19.

The CDR3 coding sequence is TGCGCCAGCAGCCAGACTAGCGGGAGAGGCGAGCAGTACTTC. Encoded protein: CASSQTSGRGEQYF. The chain combines TRBV4-1 with TRBJ2-7; 12 bases align to TRBD2. The CDR3 has 14 residues. Losses at the gene ends were 3 bases for V and 6 bases for J; bases not matched to a gene: 3. Looked up from germline, CDR1 is MGHRA and CDR2 is YSYEKL.

J is TRBJ1-1 and V is TRBV20-1; D gene unclear. V was pared by 2 bases and J by 3 bases, with 10 bases between. CDR1 and CDR2 from the germline V gene are DFQATT and SNEGSKA (reference sequence). The CDR3 is 13 amino acids. Here the CDR3 reads CSARSHRDTEAFF. The CDR3 DNA reads as TGCAGTGCTAGATCCCATCGGGACACTGAAGCTTTCTTT.